Shown below are 32 T cell receptor beta chains from a single sample sequenced in a study of response to subunit inactivated influenza vaccine. In TCRdb, the RT-PCR reads were re-called with MiXCR into one record per CDR3 protein. The data hold about 180,000 distinct CDR3 sequences, with around 8.8% observed a single time. The material sequenced was non-naive T cells sorted from PBMCs, taken on the day of vaccination. The receptors here all came from a man aged 50 or older who received an inactivated influenza vaccine.

The rearrangement uses TRBV10-3 and TRBJ2-7, with unresolved D. With 0 bases removed from V and 1 base from J, the gap between germline ends came to 1 base. This CDR3 region has 12 residues. Germline V gene lookup returns CDR1 ENHRY and CDR2 SYGVKD. In nucleotides, the CDR3 is TGTGCCATCAGTGAGTCGTCCTACGAGCAGTACTTC. It is translated as CAISESSYEQYF.

This clonotype has a handful of counts. The CDR3 region has the DNA TGTGCCAGCAGTTACTCGTTGGGTCCCCTCCACTTT. This translates into CASSYSLGPLHF. The rearrangement uses TRBV6-5 and TRBJ1-6; no reliable D call. The length of the CDR3 is 12 residues. The germline V and J ends were trimmed by 0 bases and 13 bases, with 7 bases remaining between them. Looked up from germline, CDR1 is MNHEY and CDR2 is SVGAGI.

This clonotype was counted at least ten times. The chain is built from TRBV24-1 and TRBJ2-2; D possibly corresponds to TRBD2 (6 bases). V lost 7 bases to trimming and J lost 2 bases, with 10 bases between them. CDR3 length: 14 amino acids. Germline CDR1 and CDR2: KGHDR and SFDVKD. Here the CDR3 reads CATSRDFNTGELFF. CDR3 DNA sequence: TGTGCCACCAGCCGGGACTTCAACACCGGGGAGCTGTTTTTT.

This clonotype was observed a handful of times. The chain couples TRBV12-3 or TRBV12-4 to TRBJ2-1; 9 bases align to TRBD2. This CDR3 region has 14 residues. With 6 bases clipped from V and 10 bases from J, the junction kept 10 bases outside the gene matches. CDR3 bases: TGTGCCAGCAGATCCCAGGGACTAGCTTTCGAGCAGTTCTTC. Amino acids: CASRSQGLAFEQFF.

The chain has TRBV30 and TRBJ2-7; D might be TRBD1 (5 bases). The CDR3 is made up of 13 amino acids. V was cut by 8 bases and J by 0 bases, with 14 bases left in between. Germline CDR1 is GTSNPN and CDR2 is SVGIG (reference sequence). The CDR3 sequence: CAGRGRNSYEQYF. CDR3 nucleotide sequence: TGTGCCGGTAGGGGCCGGAACTCCTACGAGCAGTACTTC.

This clonotype was recorded a few times. V and J are TRBV20-1 and TRBJ2-5, with 9 bases aligning to TRBD2. Germline V gives CDR1 DFQATT, CDR2 SNEGSKA (reference sequence). The junction had 7 bases not matched to a gene; V was cut back by 3 bases and J by 2 bases. The CDR3 length is 15 residues. For the CDR3, the DNA is TGCAGTGCTAGGGCGGCTAGCGGGATGCAAGAGACCCAGTACTTC. It translates to CSARAASGMQETQYF.

The chain recombines TRBV20-1 with TRBJ2-7; TRBD2 aligns across 9 bases. This CDR3 region has 14 residues. Germline V gene sequence: CDR1 DFQATT, CDR2 SNEGSKA (reference sequence). V was pared by 3 bases and J by 3 bases, with 6 bases of the junction left unmatched. CDR3 loop: CSARGMTSGYEQYF. As DNA, the CDR3 is TGCAGTGCTAGGGGCATGACTAGCGGCTACGAGCAGTACTTC.

This chain links TRBV7-2 with TRBJ1-1; D not resolved. The germline V gene has CDR1 SGHTA and CDR2 FQGNSA. The CDR3 has 16 amino acids. Trimming pared 3 bases from V and 1 base from J, leaving 15 bases between. The CDR3 reads CASSFLIRRTNTEAFF. The CDR3 DNA is TGTGCCAGCAGCTTTCTTATACGGAGAACGAACACTGAAGCTTTCTTT.

The chain combines TRBV12-3 or TRBV12-4 with TRBJ1-3; no reliable D call. This CDR3 has 12 residues. Between the trimmed V and J ends, which lost 5 bases and 6 bases, there was a span of 8 bases. The CDR3 spells CASSRFLNTIYF. CDR3 DNA: TGTGCCAGCAGTCGGTTCTTAAACACCATATATTTT.

In regard to this clonotype: A much larger clone is a single base away; this may be a read error. V is TRBV27 and J is TRBJ2-1; 8 bases line up with TRBD2. With V trimmed by 11 bases and J by 10 bases, 16 bases remained unmatched. This CDR3 contains 14 residues. Germline CDR1 MNHEY, CDR2 SMNVEV (reference sequence). The CDR3 reads CAGKSGTSGTEQFF. CDR3 nucleotide sequence: TGTGCCGGCAAATCCGGGACTAGTGGTACGGAGCAGTTCTTC.

The V gene is TRBV5-1, the J gene TRBJ1-5; D not resolved. Germline CDR1 is SGHRS and CDR2 is YFSETQ. The CDR3 sequence is 14 residues long. Between the trimmed V and J ends, which lost 0 bases and 2 bases, there was a span of 6 bases. The CDR3 spells CASSLDVGNQPQHF. The CDR3 DNA is TGCGCCAGCAGCTTGGACGTGGGCAATCAGCCCCAGCATTTT.

This clonotype has only a few counts. This rearrangement joins TRBV12-3 or TRBV12-4 to TRBJ1-1; a possible D gene is TRBD1 (6 bases). The CDR3 is made up of 15 amino acids. The V and J ends lost 3 bases and 4 bases respectively, with 15 bases between them. The CDR3 loop is CASSFGTGRGTEAFF. The DNA for the CDR3 is TGTGCCAGCAGTTTCGGAACAGGGAGGGGCACTGAAGCTTTCTTT.

This clonotype was found many times. The DNA for the CDR3 is TGTGCCAGCAGTTTAAGGGGTTTGACAGATACGCAGTATTTT. It yields the protein CASSLRGLTDTQYF. The chain is built from TRBV12-3 or TRBV12-4 and TRBJ2-3; tentatively, D is TRBD1 (5 bases). This CDR3 region has 14 residues. V shed 2 bases and J shed 3 bases, with 9 bases lying between them.

This clonotype was observed a handful of times. The chain has TRBV7-9 and TRBJ2-5; the D gene is possibly TRBD2 (5 bases). CDR3 size: 12 residues. V gave up 6 bases and J gave up 5 bases, with 10 bases separating them. Germline values: CDR1 SEHNR, CDR2 FQNEAQ (reference sequence). CDR3 in amino acids: CASRLGIETQYF. CDR3 nucleotides: TGTGCCAGCAGACTAGGGATCGAGACCCAGTACTTC.

This clonotype was counted between two and nine times. The chain joins TRBV5-1 to TRBJ2-5, with 11 bases fitting TRBD1. Germline V lookup: CDR1 SGHRS, CDR2 YFSETQ. Losses at the gene ends were 6 bases for V and 3 bases for J; bases not matched to a gene: 7. This CDR3 is 15 amino acids long. The CDR3 loop is CASTRTGGPEETQYF. CDR3 in DNA: TGCGCCAGCACCCGGACAGGGGGCCCCGAAGAGACCCAGTACTTC. The full variable domain, with the rest looked up from reference TRBV5-1 and TRBJ2-5, is KAGVTQTPRYLIKTRGQQVTLSCSPISGHRSVSWYQQTPGQGLQFLFEYFSETQRNKGNFPGRFSGRQFSNSRSEMNVSTLELGDSALYLCASTRTGGPEETQYFGPGTRLLVL.

This clonotype was picked up many times. The chain has TRBV7-6 and TRBJ2-1, with 9 bases lining up with TRBD2. The length of the CDR3 is 19 residues. The J segment lost 1 base and the V segment lost 5 bases, leaving 15 bases of the junction unmatched. Germline V gives CDR1 SGHVS, CDR2 FNYEAQ. As DNA, the CDR3 is TGTGCCAGCAGCCCGAGCCTTGGCGGGGGGGCCAGTTCCTACAATGAGCAGTTCTTC. It is translated as CASSPSLGGGASSYNEQFF.

The chain carries TRBV12-3 or TRBV12-4 and TRBJ1-6; D gene unclear. The CDR3 extends over 13 amino acids. Trimming stripped 4 bases from V and 3 bases from J, with 4 bases between. CDR3 bases: TGTGCCAGCAGTTCTGACTATAATTCACCCCTCCACTTT. Its protein product is CASSSDYNSPLHF.

This clonotype was seen repeatedly, ten times or more. The chain employs TRBV5-8 and TRBJ2-2, with D unclear. V was pared by 3 bases and J by 4 bases, with 7 bases between. This CDR3 is built from 13 residues. Germline CDR1 SGHTS, CDR2 YDEGEE. The CDR3 coding sequence is TGTGCCAGCAGCTACTATCCCACCGGGGAGCTGTTTTTT. Protein product: CASSYYPTGELFF. Full variable domain (rest looked up from reference TRBV5-8 and TRBJ2-2): EAGVTQSPTHLIKTRGQQATLRCSPISGHTSVYWYQQALGLGLQFLLWYDEGEERNRGNFPPRFSGRQFPNYSSELNVNALELEDSALYLCASSYYPTGELFFGEGSRLTVL.

V gene TRBV28 combines with J gene TRBJ2-7, with D hard to call. Germline CDR1 reads MDHEN; CDR2 reads SYDVKM. The V gene lost 5 bases and the J gene lost 3 bases, with 8 bases spanning the gap. The length of the CDR3 is 12 residues. This CDR3 is CASSRQDYEQYF. In DNA, the CDR3 is TGTGCCAGCAGTCGGCAGGACTACGAGCAGTACTTC.

This clonotype appeared a few times. The V and J genes are TRBV20-1 and TRBJ2-1; the match to TRBD1 covers 7 bases. The CDR3 contains 15 residues. With V trimmed by 0 bases and J by 6 bases, 8 bases remained unmatched. Germline loops: CDR1 DFQATT, CDR2 SNEGSKA (reference sequence). CDR3 sequence: CSARDRRQGSNEQFF. CDR3 DNA: TGCAGTGCTAGAGATCGAAGACAGGGAAGCAATGAGCAGTTCTTC.

This clonotype was seen repeatedly, ten times or more. The rearrangement joins TRBV7-2 to TRBJ2-2, with TRBD1 matching 10 bases. CDR3 length equals 15 residues. V trimming: 5 bases; J trimming: 5 bases; junction bases outside the gene matches: 5. CDR1 and CDR2 from the germline V gene are SGHTA and FQGNSA. The CDR3 loop is CASSPGQGFTGELFF. The CDR3 DNA reads TGTGCCAGCAGCCCGGGACAGGGGTTTACCGGGGAGCTGTTTTTT. Filled out from reference TRBV7-2 and TRBJ2-2, the complete variable domain reads GAGVSQSPSNKVTEKGKDVELRCDPISGHTALYWYRQSLGQGLEFLIYFQGNSAPDKSGLPSDRFSAERTGGSVSTLTIQRTQQEDSAVYLCASSPGQGFTGELFFGEGSRLTVL.

The rearrangement links TRBV20-1 to TRBJ1-2; tentative D call: TRBD1 (6 bases). Germline V CDR1 and CDR2: DFQATT, SNEGSKA (reference sequence). The ends were cut back, 6 bases at V and 5 bases at J, with 13 bases in the middle. The CDR3 totals 12 residues. The CDR3 nucleotides read TGCAGTGCAAGTGGGGGCTTATATGGCTACACCTTC. Amino acid sequence: CSASGGLYGYTF.

The chain employs TRBV6-1 and TRBJ2-7; TRBD2 matches at 9 bases. This CDR3 is 14 amino acids long. With V trimmed by 5 bases and J by 6 bases, 8 bases remained unmatched. From germline, CDR1 is MNHNS and CDR2 SASEGT. The CDR3 nucleotides are TGTGCCAGCAGTAATAGCGGGAGTTTTTCCGAGCAGTACTTC. Translated, it gives CASSNSGSFSEQYF.

This chain connects TRBV7-3 to TRBJ2-2, with D perhaps matching TRBD2 (5 bases). With 0 bases removed from V and 2 bases from J, the gap between germline ends came to 10 bases. The length of the CDR3 is 16 residues. Germline loops: CDR1 SGHTA, CDR2 FQGTGA. The DNA of the CDR3 is TGTGCCAGCAGCTTAACGAGCGGAAAAAACACCGGGGAGCTGTTTTTT. Its protein product is CASSLTSGKNTGELFF.

In DNA form, the CDR3 reads TGCAGCGTCCCGATTGGCGGGGGGAGCTCAGAGACCCAGTACTTC. Translation gives CSVPIGGGSSETQYF. J is TRBJ2-5 and V is TRBV29-1; 8 nucleotides match TRBD2. The CDR3 runs to 15 residues. The germline CDR1 and CDR2 sequences are SQVTM and ANQGSEA. V gave up 6 bases and J gave up 4 bases; unmatched junction bases: 13.

This clonotype was recorded many times. The chain carries TRBV20-1 and TRBJ2-1; D unresolved. The V gene lost 3 bases and the J gene lost 4 bases, with 7 bases spanning the gap. Germline CDR1 and CDR2: DFQATT and SNEGSKA (reference sequence). The CDR3 extends over 12 amino acids. CDR3 DNA: TGCAGTGCTAGTTACGGATACAATGAGCAGTTCTTC. The encoded protein is CSASYGYNEQFF.

This clonotype has ten or more counts. The chain is built from TRBV29-1 and TRBJ2-1, with a possible D match to TRBD1 (6 bases). The CDR3 has 13 residues. Trimming took 7 bases from V and 3 from J, leaving 13 bases between them. Germline CDR1 and CDR2: SQVTM and ANQGSEA. CDR3 coding DNA: TGCAGCGCCGGGACACCACGCTACAATGAGCAGTTCTTC. It encodes CSAGTPRYNEQFF.

The chain has TRBV5-5 and TRBJ2-7, with D possibly matching TRBD2 (5 bases). The CDR3 is 13 residues long. With 0 bases removed from V and 5 bases from J, the gap between germline ends came to 9 bases. Germline V gene sequence: CDR1 SGHKS, CDR2 YYEKEE (reference sequence). The CDR3 DNA is TGTGCCAGCAGCTTGGCGGGGTACCACGAGCAGTACTTC. Protein: CASSLAGYHEQYF.

V gene TRBV28 combines with J gene TRBJ2-1, with 7 bases aligning to TRBD2. Per germline, CDR1 MDHEN and CDR2 SYDVKM. Trimming cost V 8 bases and J 6 bases; bases outside gene matches: 7. This CDR3 contains 13 residues. The CDR3 DNA reads as TGTGCCAGCGCGGGACTACCTTTCAATGAGCAGTTCTTC. Its protein is CASAGLPFNEQFF.

The table lists this clonotype with a few counts. This chain connects TRBV5-1 to TRBJ2-7, with D hard to call. Germline CDR1 reads SGHRS; CDR2 reads YFSETQ. The CDR3 has 13 amino acids. Trimming removed 0 bases at V and 3 bases at J, with 7 bases between. DNA of the CDR3: TGCGCCAGCAGCTTGGGCTCGAACTACGAGCAGTACTTC. Amino acids: CASSLGSNYEQYF.

The rearrangement joins TRBV7-8 to TRBJ2-7, with 7 bases lining up with TRBD1. The germline CDR1 and CDR2 sequences are SGHVS and FQNEAQ. The CDR3 loop spans 15 amino acids. V was pared by 2 bases and J by 3 bases, with 7 bases of the junction left unmatched. CDR3 sequence (DNA): TGTGCCAGCAGCTTATTGGGACAGACAGACTACGAGCAGTACTTC. Amino acid sequence: CASSLLGQTDYEQYF.

The chain employs TRBV4-3 and TRBJ1-3; D not resolved. CDR3 length: 17 residues. Germline V gives CDR1 LGHNA, CDR2 YSLEER. Trimming took off 1 base at V and 0 bases at J, with 13 bases between the two ends. This chain's CDR3 is CASSQGQGKNSGNTIYF. The DNA for the CDR3 is TGCGCCAGCAGCCAAGGGCAAGGGAAAAACTCTGGAAACACCATATATTTT.